This T cell receptor (beta chain) was obtained from a study of post-analysis software for immune sequencing data. General study findings and limits: Four to six TRBV segments appeared more often in patients than in controls, and TRBV5-6, TRBV5-1 and TRBV20-1 were among these. Normalized Chao1 diversity was significantly lower in multiple sclerosis patients than in controls.

About this clonotype: The antigen is undetermined.

Tagging with unique molecular identifiers was a feature of the TCR beta cDNA libraries. From the PCR reads, TCRdb called clonotypes with MiXCR, one entry per CDR3 protein. The table records about 800,000 distinct CDR3 sequences, around 27% of them present only once. The germline CDR1 and CDR2 sequences are SGHTA and FQGNSA. The J segment lost 6 bases and the V segment lost 3 bases, leaving 9 bases of the junction unmatched. The CDR3 length is 16 residues. Sequences were obtained from blood. This receptor was taken from a girl between 5 and 17 years old with multiple sclerosis. The chain combines TRBV7-2 with TRBJ2-7, with 12 bases that match TRBD2. In DNA, the CDR3 is TGTGCCAGCAGCTTCGTCGGACTAGCGGGGTCGGCCGAGCAGTACTTC. Its protein product is CASSFVGLAGSAEQYF.